These 32 T cell receptor beta chains originate from one sample sequenced in a study of a mutant IDH1 vaccine in newly diagnosed glioma listed by TCRdb under 2021. The time point label, read with the paper, signifies: week 23, last vaccination. Every vaccine dose consisted of 300 ug of a 20-mer mutant IDH1 peptide in Montanide, administered subcutaneously together with topical imiquimod. No antigens are known for them. Libraries were constructed by the immunoSEQ multiplex PCR assay. The source is immuneACCESS, and TCRdb retained only in-frame sequences with V and J called. Part of the clones is not carried over; for the studies checked, unresolved V genes explain less than half of this, and the remainder is unexplained. This sample lists around 30,000 clones; over 80% were detected once. Together, the top ten hold 7% to 10% of the sample. Material: PBMCs, obtained from a glioma patient whose treatment included an IDH1 peptide vaccine. The receptors originated from a woman between 18 and 29 years old with glioma.

The rearrangement links TRBV6-6 to TRBJ1-6; possible D gene TRBD1, 5 bases. Germline lookup yields CDR1 MNHNY and CDR2 SVGAGI (reference sequence). V shed 5 bases and J shed 5 bases, with 10 bases lying between them. The CDR3 loop spans 14 amino acids. CDR3 nucleotide sequence: TGTGCCAGCAGTCGGGACGTTAATAATTCACCCCTCCACTTT. Its protein product is CASSRDVNNSPLHF.

The sample holds a few counts of this clone. This chain joins TRBV5-6 and TRBJ1-1; D might be TRBD1 (6 bases). This CDR3 has 12 residues. The germline V gene has CDR1 SGHDT and CDR2 YYEEEE. V gave up 6 bases and J gave up 8 bases, with 14 bases separating them. This CDR3 reads CASTRFGTEAFF. In DNA form, the CDR3 reads TGTGCCAGCACCAGGTTCGGGACAGAAGCTTTCTTT.

The genes are TRBV5-1 and TRBJ1-2; D is unclear. Germline-derived CDR1 and CDR2 are SGHRS and YFSETQ. The CDR3 length is 14 residues. Trimming pared 0 bases from V and 6 bases from J, leaving 12 bases between. This chain's CDR3 is CASSLEQVLNGYTF. CDR3 coding DNA: TGCGCCAGCAGCTTGGAACAAGTCTTGAATGGCTACACCTTC.

The chain links TRBV6-6 to TRBJ1-2; D call uncertain. This CDR3 comprises 13 residues. Germline loops: CDR1 MNHNY, CDR2 SVGAGI (reference sequence). V was clipped by 7 bases and J by 6 bases, with 15 bases between them. CDR3 nucleotides: TGTGCCAGCACCCCCGACGGGATCCATGGCTACACCTTC. As protein: CASTPDGIHGYTF.

The chain recombines TRBV5-6 with TRBJ2-3; 7 bases map to TRBD1. Per germline, CDR1 SGHDT and CDR2 YYEEEE. The CDR3 loop spans 15 amino acids. The J segment lost 1 base and the V segment lost 1 base, leaving 3 bases of the junction unmatched. CDR3 nucleotide sequence: TGTGCCAGCAGCTTGAGACAGGGCCGCACAGATACGCAGTATTTT. Its protein product is CASSLRQGRTDTQYF.

The table lists this clone with a few counts. CDR3 in DNA: TGTGCCAGCAGCGACACAGGGGGCTGGGGGGCTTTCTTT. Its translation is CASSDTGGWGAFF. The V and J genes are TRBV13 and TRBJ1-1, with 9 nucleotides matching TRBD1. The CDR3 contains 13 residues. J gave up 11 bases and V 5 bases, and 9 bases lay outside the gene matches. From germline, CDR1 is PRHDT and CDR2 FYEKMQ (reference sequence).

This clone was observed a few times. The CDR3 region has the DNA TGTGCCAGCAGCCGTACTGAGATATCTAACTATGGCTACACCTTC. It codes for CASSRTEISNYGYTF. This chain connects TRBV7-8 to TRBJ1-2; D is unresolved. Trimming stripped 5 bases from V and 0 bases from J, with 13 bases between. Germline V CDR1 and CDR2: SGHVS, FQNEAQ. The CDR3 totals 15 residues.

The table lists this clone with a count of one. The V call is TRBV19, the J call TRBJ2-3; 9 positions agree with TRBD1. This CDR3 has 17 amino acids. Losses at the gene ends were 5 bases for V and 0 bases for J; bases not matched to a gene: 9. Germline V gene data show CDR1 as LNHDA and CDR2 as SQIVND (reference sequence). CDR3 region: CASSDPGTGMSTDTQYF. CDR3 bases: TGTGCCAGTAGTGATCCCGGGACAGGGATGAGCACAGATACGCAGTATTTT.

The rearrangement uses TRBV28 and TRBJ1-5, with D perhaps TRBD1 (5 bases). The germline V and J ends were trimmed by 5 bases and 1 base, with 24 bases remaining between them. The CDR3 has 19 residues. CDR1 MDHEN and CDR2 SYDVKM come from the germline V gene. DNA of the CDR3: TGTGCCAGCAGTCTCTCGCCAGGGTGGTCGGGTGGCAGCAATCAGCCCCAGCATTTT. It translates to CASSLSPGWSGGSNQPQHF.

In DNA form, the CDR3 reads TGTGCCAGCAGCCAACTGACAGGGGAGTCGGACGAGCAGTACTTC. Its protein product is CASSQLTGESDEQYF. The chain is built from TRBV4-2 and TRBJ2-7, with 8 bases lining up with TRBD1. Germline V CDR1 and CDR2: LGHNA, YNFKEQ. The CDR3 runs 15 residues. The ends lost 2 bases at V and 5 bases at J; junction bases unmatched: 8.

The CDR3 nucleotides read TGTGCCAGCAGCGGCTCGGAGGGAAAGGCCAAAAACATTCAGTACTTC. It is translated as CASSGSEGKAKNIQYF. The V and J genes are TRBV28 and TRBJ2-4; weak D call: TRBD2 (6 bases). V lost 6 bases, J lost 1 base, and 16 bases lay in between. Germline CDR1 is MDHEN and CDR2 is SYDVKM. The CDR3 has 16 amino acids.

The DNA of the CDR3 is TGTGCCAGTACCCCAACCTTGGTTCGTGGAAACACCATATATTTT. Translating gives CASTPTLVRGNTIYF. The chain is built from TRBV19 and TRBJ1-3; D not certain. There are 15 residues in the CDR3. Germline values: CDR1 LNHDA, CDR2 SQIVND (reference sequence). V was pared by 7 bases and J by 3 bases, with 16 bases between.

The genes are TRBV5-1 and TRBJ1-1, with D possibly TRBD1 on 6 matching bases. Germline CDR1 reads SGHRS; CDR2 reads YFSETQ. V lost 0 bases and J lost 5, with 17 bases in between. This CDR3 is built from 16 residues. CDR3 sequence: CASSLERAGAATEAFF. As DNA, the CDR3 is TGCGCCAGCAGCTTGGAAAGGGCAGGGGCGGCGACTGAAGCTTTCTTT.

This chain joins TRBV7-2 and TRBJ2-7, with 7 bases fitting TRBD2. V gave up 4 bases and J gave up 2 bases; unmatched junction bases: 8. CDR3 length: 15 amino acids. CDR1 is SGHTA and CDR2 is FQGNSA in the germline V gene. The CDR3 here is CASSSTSLAAYEQYF. As DNA, the CDR3 is TGTGCCAGCAGCTCGACGTCCCTAGCGGCCTACGAGCAGTACTTC.

The gene calls are TRBV13 and TRBJ2-3; D gene ambiguous. This CDR3 contains 17 residues. Germline CDR1 is PRHDT and CDR2 is FYEKMQ (reference sequence). Deletions cut 4 bases from V and 2 bases from J, with 19 bases between. CDR3 sequence: CASSSERARTPTDTQYF. For the CDR3, the DNA is TGTGCCAGCAGCTCGGAACGGGCTCGAACTCCCACAGATACGCAGTATTTT.

The rearrangement uses TRBV5-5 and TRBJ2-6; maybe TRBD1 (5 bases). The CDR3 contains 16 residues. CDR1 and CDR2 from the germline V gene are SGHKS and YYEKEE (reference sequence). V dropped 3 bases and J dropped 1 base, with 11 bases sitting between them. The CDR3 nucleotides are TGTGCCAGCAGCTGGGGTCCAGGGTCTGGGGCCAACGTCCTGACTTTC. This encodes CASSWGPGSGANVLTF.

The chain combines TRBV29-1 with TRBJ2-3; the match to TRBD2 covers 8 bases. In germline, CDR1 is SQVTM, CDR2 ANQGSEA. The CDR3 length is 14 residues. V gave up 4 bases and J gave up 2 bases; unmatched junction bases: 5. The CDR3 sequence: CSVASGRFTDTQYF. The CDR3 DNA sequence: TGCAGCGTTGCAAGCGGGAGATTCACAGATACGCAGTATTTT.

This clone rates as medium-sized (0.01 to 0.1%). V and J are TRBV13 and TRBJ2-7; TRBD2 agrees at 15 bases. Germline-derived CDR1 and CDR2 are PRHDT and FYEKMQ (reference sequence). V was pared by 5 bases and J by 7 bases, with 9 bases of the junction left unmatched. This CDR3 comprises 16 residues. The CDR3 sequence is CASSPGTSGGTREQYF. For the CDR3, the DNA is TGTGCCAGCAGCCCTGGGACTAGCGGGGGGACTAGGGAGCAGTACTTC.

This clone was counted only a few times. This chain uses TRBV20-1 with TRBJ2-2; no firm D call. In germline, CDR1 is DFQATT, CDR2 SNEGSKA (reference sequence). Trimming cost V 4 bases and J 3 bases, with 3 bases left between them. The CDR3 is 11 residues long. The DNA for the CDR3 is TGCAGTGCTATTGACACCGGGGAGCTGTTTTTT. Its protein product is CSAIDTGELFF.

The V gene is TRBV10-3, the J gene TRBJ2-1, with 7 bases lining up with TRBD2. The V segment lost 6 bases and the J segment 7 bases; nucleotides outside the gene matches: 15. CDR3 size: 16 residues. CDR1 and CDR2 (germline): ENHRY, SYGVKD. The CDR3 loop is CAISKKRDVPSNEQFF. CDR3 nucleotides: TGTGCCATCAGCAAGAAGCGGGACGTGCCGAGTAATGAGCAGTTCTTC.

Only a few counts were recorded for this clone. The rearrangement links TRBV18 to TRBJ1-1; D remains unclear. The germline V gene has CDR1 KGHSH and CDR2 LQKENI. Between the trimmed V and J ends, which lost 3 bases and 1 base, there was a span of 18 bases. This CDR3 is 17 amino acids long. CDR3 region: CASSPSSLKLQNTEAFF. The CDR3 DNA reads as TGTGCCAGCTCACCTAGCTCATTGAAACTGCAGAACACTGAAGCTTTCTTT.

Only a few counts were recorded for this clone. V is TRBV6-1 and J is TRBJ1-5; D unclear. V lost 2 bases to trimming and J lost 0 bases, with 8 bases between them. The length of the CDR3 is 15 residues. The germline V gene has CDR1 MNHNS and CDR2 SASEGT. DNA of the CDR3: TGTGCCAGCAGTGAATTTAAGAATAGCAATCAGCCCCAGCATTTT. Encoded protein: CASSEFKNSNQPQHF.

The chain combines TRBV4-3 with TRBJ2-7; TRBD1 matches at 8 bases. The CDR3 sequence is 16 residues long. Germline V CDR1 and CDR2: LGHNA, YSLEER. Trimming cost V 4 bases and J 2 bases; bases outside gene matches: 10. The CDR3 nucleotides read TGCGCCAGCAGCCCTTACAAGGACAGGGCCCCCTACGAGCAGTACTTC. Protein product: CASSPYKDRAPYEQYF.

The chain carries TRBV4-3 and TRBJ2-7; D tentatively reads TRBD1 or TRBD2 (7 bases each). Trimming took off 1 base at V and 3 bases at J, with 10 bases between the two ends. The V gene's germline CDR1 is LGHNA and CDR2 YSLEER. This CDR3 has 14 residues. The CDR3 region is CASSQARGGYEQYF. CDR3 nucleotide sequence: TGCGCCAGCAGCCAAGCCAGGGGGGGCTACGAGCAGTACTTC.

The chain combines TRBV30 with TRBJ2-1; 7 bases map to TRBD1. Germline CDR1 GTSNPN, CDR2 SVGIG (reference sequence). This CDR3 has 17 amino acids. Trimming cost V 1 base and J 10 bases; bases outside gene matches: 19. The CDR3 loop is CAWSDLSTGFKGWEQFF. CDR3 sequence (DNA): TGTGCCTGGAGTGACCTCTCGACAGGGTTCAAGGGATGGGAGCAGTTCTTC.

The chain has TRBV6-1 and TRBJ1-6, with D unclear. Between the trimmed V and J ends, which lost 4 bases and 10 bases, there was a span of 17 bases. The CDR3 is 15 amino acids. Per the germline V gene, CDR1 is MNHNS and CDR2 is SASEGT. The CDR3 DNA reads as TGTGCCAGCAGTGCCGCGCCCTCGGTGGGGTCACCCCTCCACTTT. Translating it yields CASSAAPSVGSPLHF.

The genes are TRBV7-2 and TRBJ2-3; maybe TRBD2 (5 bases). The CDR3 covers 14 residues. V gave up 4 bases and J gave up 2 bases, with 10 bases separating them. Germline values: CDR1 SGHTA, CDR2 FQGNSA. The CDR3 loop is CASSYSGYTDTQYF. For the CDR3, the DNA is TGTGCCAGCAGCTACAGCGGCTACACAGATACGCAGTATTTT.

The chain couples TRBV18 to TRBJ1-4; 8 nucleotides agree with TRBD1. V dropped 1 base and J dropped 8; count of bases not matched to a gene: 3. In germline, CDR1 is KGHSH, CDR2 LQKENI. CDR3 size: 14 residues. For the CDR3, the DNA is TGTGCCAGCTCACCACAACAGGGGGAAGAAAAACTGTTTTTT. It specifies CASSPQQGEEKLFF.

The chain employs TRBV21-1 and TRBJ2-5; the table assigns TRBD2, which was not confirmed against the DNA. TRBV21-1 is a documented pseudogene. The CDR3 loop spans 13 amino acids. CDR3 nucleotides: TGTGCCAGAGCGAGTAGCGCCGATGAGACCCAGTACTTC. This translates into CARASSADETQYF.

The chain uses TRBV10-3 and TRBJ2-2; D might be TRBD1 or TRBD2, each matching 5 bases. Between the trimmed V and J ends, which lost 3 bases and 1 base, there was a span of 12 bases. Germline V CDR1 and CDR2: ENHRY, SYGVKD. The CDR3 length is 16 residues. The CDR3 nucleotides are TGTGCCATCAGTGACTCGAGGGGCGGGAACACCGGGGAGCTGTTTTTT. Protein product: CAISDSRGGNTGELFF.

The genes are TRBV10-1 and TRBJ2-7, with 10 bases matching TRBD2. This CDR3 region has 15 residues. The V and J ends lost 10 bases and 2 bases, in that order; junction bases with no gene match: 11. From germline, CDR1 is WNHNN and CDR2 SYGVQD (reference sequence). The CDR3 coding sequence is TGCGCCATCACCATTAAAAGCGGGGGGGCCTACGAGCAGTACTTC. Protein product: CAITIKSGGAYEQYF.

The chain uses TRBV19 and TRBJ1-1; D is perhaps TRBD1 (5 bases). V lost 6 bases to trimming and J lost 5 bases, with 28 bases between them. Looked up from germline, CDR1 is LNHDA and CDR2 is SQIVND (reference sequence). CDR3 length equals 18 residues. The CDR3 coding sequence is TGTGCCAGTAGAACGAAGACAGAGGCCTTACTGGGGCGGACTGAAGCTTTCTTT. Translated, it gives CASRTKTEALLGRTEAFF.